The 30 T cell receptor beta chains reported below all come from one sample, sequenced in a study of blood T cell repertoires in COVID-19. TCRdb's copy holds only in-frame clones and misses some; the assay was immunoSEQ multiplex PCR. Of around 260,000 clones in the sample, roughly 80% were seen once. Sequencing was carried out using peripheral blood. Every receptor here comes from a man aged 55 to 70 with acute or convalescent COVID-19.

This rearrangement joins TRBV7-5 to TRBJ2-1; the table's D gene call, TRBD2, was not cross checked with the DNA. TRBV7-5 is shown as a pseudogene. The CDR3 consists of 16 residues. The CDR3 loop reads CARSEASGRAYNEQFF. The DNA for the CDR3 is TGTGCCAGAAGCGAGGCTAGCGGGAGAGCCTACAATGAGCAGTTCTTC.

V and J are TRBV6-5 and TRBJ2-3, with D tentatively TRBD2 (6 bases). The V end was cut by 6 bases, the J end by 4 bases, with 11 bases between. This CDR3 comprises 13 residues. Germline assignment: CDR1 MNHEY and CDR2 SVGAGI. CDR3 sequence (DNA): TGTGCCAGCAGGCGCTTAGCGGCAGATACGCAGTATTTT. Its translation: CASRRLAADTQYF.

This clone was observed a few times. The V and J genes are TRBV11-3 and TRBJ2-3, with TRBD2 matching over 10 bases. This CDR3 is 15 amino acids long. Germline V CDR1 and CDR2: SGHNT, YENEEA. V lost 5 bases, J lost 2 bases, and 4 bases stayed unmatched. CDR3 sequence (DNA): TGTGCCAGCAGCGAGGGACTAGCGACCACAGATACGCAGTATTTT. It translates to CASSEGLATTDTQYF.

The rearrangement links TRBV5-1 to TRBJ2-5; no clear D gene. Germline lookup yields CDR1 SGHRS and CDR2 YFSETQ. The ends were cut back, 0 bases at V and 5 bases at J, with 11 bases in the middle. The CDR3 sequence is 14 residues long. CDR3 loop: CASSLVASSETQYF. The CDR3, as DNA: TGCGCCAGCAGCTTGGTTGCTAGTAGTGAGACCCAGTACTTC.

The chain couples TRBV6-5 to TRBJ1-1; D may be TRBD1 (5 bases). Trimming took off 6 bases at V and 7 bases at J, with 15 bases between the two ends. CDR3 length: 13 residues. Germline CDR1 and CDR2: MNHEY and SVGAGI. The CDR3 DNA sequence: TGTGCCAGCAGCCAGGGATTTTATAGTGAAGCTTTCTTT. Translating it yields CASSQGFYSEAFF.

The chain recombines TRBV4-3 with TRBJ2-1; 12 nucleotides agree with TRBD2. This CDR3 region has 17 residues. V lost 4 bases and J lost 5; bases outside the gene matches: 9. CDR1 LGHNA and CDR2 YSLEER come from the germline V gene. CDR3 coding DNA: TGCGCCAGCAGCCGACAGCTAGCGGGAGGGCCTAACAATGAGCAGTTCTTC. Protein sequence: CASSRQLAGGPNNEQFF.

The chain combines TRBV7-9 with TRBJ2-3, with a weak D call TRBD1 (5 bases). The CDR3 totals 15 residues. The germline V gene has CDR1 SEHNR and CDR2 FQNEAQ (reference sequence). In DNA, the CDR3 is TGTGCTTGCACGACGCAGGGCACGGGCACAGATACGCAGTATTTT. Amino acid sequence: CACTTQGTGTDTQYF.

This chain connects TRBV24-1 to TRBJ2-3; D may be TRBD1 (5 bases). Germline CDR1 KGHDR, CDR2 SFDVKD. The CDR3 length is 14 residues. The germline V and J ends were trimmed by 7 bases and 6 bases, with 16 bases remaining between them. The CDR3: CATRGSGPRDTQYF. CDR3 nucleotide sequence: TGTGCCACCAGAGGATCAGGGCCCCGGGATACGCAGTATTTT.

The chain links TRBV6-5 to TRBJ2-7, with D perhaps matching TRBD1 (6 bases). V was pared by 6 bases and J by 3 bases, with 18 bases between. The CDR3 has 15 amino acids. CDR1 and CDR2 (germline): MNHEY, SVGAGI. The CDR3 spells CASRPDRSLNYEQYF. The CDR3 nucleotides read TGTGCCAGCAGACCGGACAGATCCTTAAACTACGAGCAGTACTTC.

The chain is built from TRBV5-1 and TRBJ1-5; D is perhaps TRBD1 (6 bases). Germline V gene data show CDR1 as SGHRS and CDR2 as YFSETQ. The CDR3 contains 16 residues. Deletions cut 3 bases from V and 0 bases from J, with 13 bases between. The DNA of the CDR3 is TGCGCCAGCAGCTGGGGGGGGCGGAATAGCAATCAGCCCCAGCATTTT. Encoded protein: CASSWGGRNSNQPQHF. The entire variable domain, with the rest obtained from reference TRBV5-1 and TRBJ1-5, is as follows: KAGVTQTPRYLIKTRGQQVTLSCSPISGHRSVSWYQQTPGQGLQFLFEYFSETQRNKGNFPGRFSGRQFSNSRSEMNVSTLELGDSALYLCASSWGGRNSNQPQHFGDGTRLSIL.

The chain links TRBV18 to TRBJ1-2; D remains ambiguous. V lost 2 bases and J lost 0, with 4 bases in between. Germline lookup yields CDR1 KGHSH and CDR2 LQKENI. The CDR3 contains 13 residues. Here the CDR3 DNA reads TGTGCCAGCTCACCAGAGTCTAACTATGGCTACACCTTC. Translation gives CASSPESNYGYTF. Complete variable domain (other parts from reference TRBV18 and TRBJ1-2): NAGVMQNPRHLVRRRGQEARLRCSPMKGHSHVYWYRQLPEEGLKFMVYLQKENIIDESGMPKERFSAEFPKEGPSILRIQQVVRGDSAAYFCASSPESNYGYTFGSGTRLTVV.

The V call is TRBV3-1 (or the pseudogene TRBV3-2), the J call TRBJ2-1, with 13 bases that match TRBD2. This CDR3 comprises 14 residues. Trimming at V came to 6 bases and at J to 9 bases, leaving 5 bases not matched to a gene. Germline CDR1 is LGHDT and CDR2 is YNNKEL (reference sequence). The DNA for the CDR3 is TGTGCCAGCAGGGGACTAGCGGGATCCGGTGAGCAGTTCTTC. Translating gives CASRGLAGSGEQFF.

Concerning this clone: Other DNA sequences in the same sample also yield this CDR3. The chain has TRBV5-1 and TRBJ2-3, with D possibly TRBD2 on 6 matching bases. Germline V gene lookup returns CDR1 SGHRS and CDR2 YFSETQ. The V and J ends lost 4 bases and 1 base respectively, with 7 bases between them. There are 13 residues in the CDR3. The CDR3 loop reads CASSPGGTDTQYF. CDR3 bases: TGCGCCAGCAGCCCGGGGGGCACAGATACGCAGTATTTT.

This sequence joins TRBV3-1 (or the pseudogene TRBV3-2) and TRBJ1-2; TRBD1 is a possible D gene (6 bases). There are 14 residues in the CDR3. Trimming took off 2 bases at V and 6 bases at J, with 13 bases between the two ends. Germline V CDR1 and CDR2: LGHDT, YNNKEL (reference sequence). CDR3 sequence: CASSQRGYRDGYTF. CDR3 in DNA: TGTGCCAGCAGCCAAAGGGGATACAGGGATGGCTACACCTTC.

CDR3 in amino acids: CASSYRDRAYGYTF. The CDR3 coding sequence is TGTGCCAGCAGTTACCGGGACAGGGCCTATGGCTACACCTTC. This sequence joins TRBV6-2 or TRBV6-3 and TRBJ1-2, with 9 positions matching TRBD1. CDR3 length equals 14 residues. Germline V gene data show CDR1 as MNHEY and CDR2 as SVGEGT. V trimming: 2 bases; J trimming: 4 bases; junction bases outside the gene matches: 2.

The table lists this clone with a count of one. This chain links TRBV7-2 with TRBJ1-1; TRBD1 agrees at 10 bases. The germline gives CDR1 SGHTA, CDR2 FQGNSA. Trimming at V came to 5 bases and at J to 0 bases, leaving 6 bases not matched to a gene. The CDR3 runs 16 residues. CDR3 residues: CASSPRQGAVNTEAFF. CDR3 bases: TGTGCCAGCAGCCCACGACAGGGGGCGGTGAACACTGAAGCTTTCTTT.

The CDR3 nucleotides are TGCGCCAGCAGCCGGGGCCGCATCGGACGGACGACAAATGAGCAGTTCTTC. Encoded protein: CASSRGRIGRTTNEQFF. The J gene is TRBJ2-1, the V gene TRBV4-3; perhaps TRBD1 as D (5 bases). This CDR3 has 17 amino acids. The V end was cut by 4 bases, the J end by 7 bases, with 23 bases between. Germline assignment: CDR1 LGHNA and CDR2 YSLEER.

For the CDR3, the DNA is TGTGCCAGCAGCGGGGAGAGGAGCACAGATACGCAGTATTTT. Amino acid sequence: CASSGERSTDTQYF. This rearrangement joins TRBV7-9 to TRBJ2-3, with D possibly matching TRBD2 (5 bases). The CDR3 sequence is 14 residues long. Germline CDR1 reads SEHNR; CDR2 reads FQNEAQ (reference sequence). V dropped 5 bases and J dropped 0 bases, with 9 bases sitting between them.

CDR3 sequence (DNA): TGCGCCAGCAGCCAAGATAGGGCTAGCGGGAGGAGGGGGAAAAACATTCAGTACTTC. This translates into CASSQDRASGRRGKNIQYF. The chain employs TRBV4-3 and TRBJ2-4, with 11 positions matching TRBD2. The V gene's germline CDR1 is LGHNA and CDR2 YSLEER. V shed 0 bases, J shed 4 bases, and the junction held 11 bases outside the gene matches. The CDR3 sequence is 19 residues long.

This chain uses TRBV18 with TRBJ2-1; TRBD2 aligns across 7 bases. This CDR3 spans 14 amino acids. Trimming cost V 5 bases and J 2 bases; bases outside gene matches: 3. Germline assignment: CDR1 KGHSH and CDR2 LQKENI. Here the CDR3 DNA reads TGTGCCAGCTCATCCGGACTAGCCTACAATGAGCAGTTCTTC. It encodes CASSSGLAYNEQFF.

The chain carries TRBV5-6 and TRBJ2-6, with TRBD2 matching over 7 bases. The CDR3 runs to 17 residues. Looked up from germline, CDR1 is SGHDT and CDR2 is YYEEEE. V gave up 2 bases and J gave up 3 bases; unmatched junction bases: 8. The DNA for the CDR3 is TGTGCCAGCAGCTTCGAGGCGGGAGCCGGTGGGGCCAACGTCCTGACTTTC. Encoded protein: CASSFEAGAGGANVLTF.

The rearrangement links TRBV11-2 to TRBJ2-4; TRBD1 aligns across 8 bases. CDR3 length equals 16 residues. CDR1 is SGHAT and CDR2 is FQNNGV in the germline V gene. V lost 4 bases to trimming and J lost 4 bases; unmatched junction nucleotides: 9. CDR3 in DNA: TGTGCCAGCAGCTCCACTGCGACAGGGGTGAAAAACATTCAGTACTTC. Residues: CASSSTATGVKNIQYF.

This clone occurred once. Other DNA sequences within the sample encode an identical CDR3. The chain uses TRBV7-2 and TRBJ2-7; 9 bases line up with TRBD1. With V trimmed by 0 bases and J by 3 bases, 3 bases remained unmatched. In germline, CDR1 is SGHTA, CDR2 FQGNSA. CDR3 size: 15 residues. For the CDR3, the DNA is TGTGCCAGCAGCTTAGCCGGGACAGGGTACTACGAGCAGTACTTC. Protein sequence: CASSLAGTGYYEQYF.

Only one count was recorded for this clone. The sample contains more than one DNA sequence encoding this CDR3. V and J are TRBV3-1 (or the pseudogene TRBV3-2) and TRBJ2-3; D perhaps matches TRBD2 (5 bases). This CDR3 is built from 14 residues. In germline, CDR1 is LGHDT, CDR2 YNNKEL (reference sequence). The germline V and J ends were trimmed by 5 bases and 3 bases, with 12 bases remaining between them. The CDR3: CASSLTSGTDTQYF. DNA of the CDR3: TGTGCCAGCAGCTTAACGTCGGGGACAGATACGCAGTATTTT.

This clone was seen only a few times. The chain joins TRBV28 to TRBJ1-4, with 7 positions matching TRBD1. CDR1 MDHEN and CDR2 SYDVKM come from the germline V gene. The CDR3 has 13 amino acids. V gave up 8 bases and J gave up 5 bases; unmatched junction bases: 5. The CDR3 bases are TGTGCCAGCGGGGGACAGCCAAATGAAAAACTGTTTTTT. Protein: CASGGQPNEKLFF.

The J gene is TRBJ2-7, the V gene TRBV28; 9 bases match TRBD1. Germline CDR1 reads MDHEN; CDR2 reads SYDVKM. The CDR3 spans 17 residues. V was clipped by 2 bases and J by 4 bases; unmatched bases: 12. CDR3 coding DNA: TGTGCCAGCAGTTTACGACCGGGACAGGGACACGTATACGAGCAGTACTTC. Translation gives CASSLRPGQGHVYEQYF.

This chain connects TRBV4-2 to TRBJ2-3; 14 nucleotides line up with TRBD2. Germline CDR1 LGHNA, CDR2 YNFKEQ. V was pared by 5 bases and J by 6 bases, with 4 bases of the junction left unmatched. The length of the CDR3 is 15 residues. CDR3 protein: CASSTGTSGGDTQYF. As DNA, the CDR3 is TGTGCCAGCAGCACCGGGACTAGCGGGGGCGATACGCAGTATTTT.

The CDR3 region has the DNA TGCGCCAGCATAGCGGGGAGTGAGCAGTTCTTC. It encodes CASIAGSEQFF. The gene calls are TRBV5-1 and TRBJ2-1; 8 bases match TRBD2. V lost 6 bases and J lost 9; bases outside the gene matches: 2. Per the germline V gene, CDR1 is SGHRS and CDR2 is YFSETQ. The CDR3 sequence is 11 residues long.

The table lists this clone with a few counts. V gene TRBV11-2 combines with J gene TRBJ1-3; unclear D gene. The germline V gene encodes CDR1 SGHAT and CDR2 FQNNGV. V was pared by 0 bases and J by 0 bases, with 6 bases between. The CDR3 totals 15 residues. CDR3 sequence: CASSLDPSSGNTIYF. As DNA, the CDR3 is TGTGCCAGCAGCTTAGATCCGAGCTCTGGAAACACCATATATTTT.

This clone was picked up one time. The chain has TRBV6-5 and TRBJ2-7, with 7 bases fitting TRBD1. The ends lost 6 bases at V and 3 bases at J; junction bases unmatched: 8. The germline CDR1 and CDR2 sequences are MNHEY and SVGAGI. CDR3 length: 14 residues. CDR3 sequence reads: CASRRDRIYYEQYF. In nucleotides, the CDR3 is TGTGCCAGCAGGAGGGACAGAATATACTACGAGCAGTACTTC.